The sequence of this TCR beta chain was determined in a study of tumor and adjacent non-tumor tissue in lung cancer. Study-level points and caveats: Tumor tissue had significantly higher TCR diversity than normal lung. Higher tumor TCR diversity was associated with shorter survival. Tumor repertoires had a smaller top 100 clone share than normal lung.

RNA was extracted from bulk tissue without any cell sorting. Donors were chemotherapy-naive, newly diagnosed lung cancer surgical patients in China, August–November 2014. This clonotype was detected a few times. Its antigen is unidentified. An end of the junction differs from the germline gene, which may be a read error. Three rounds of nested PCR, following a modified ARM-PCR protocol, produced the TCRbeta library. Each CDR3 protein is one row after TCRdb ran MiXCR on the multiplex PCR reads. Seen here are 78,000 or so distinct CDR3 sequences, around 75% observed once, and the top ten hold roughly 13%. This TCR derives from a woman aged 45-60 years with non-small cell lung cancer. Sequencing was performed on lung tumor tissue.

CDR3 nucleotides: TGCAGTGAGACTTTGTCCTACAATGAACAGTTCTTC. It is translated as CSETLSYNEQFF. This chain joins TRBV20-1 and TRBJ2-1, with D uncertain. Germline CDR1 is DFQATT and CDR2 is SNEGSKA (reference sequence). This CDR3 contains 12 residues.